The 3 T cell receptor beta chains in this list originate from one sample, sequenced in a study of beta chain features in type 1 diabetes. Expressed TCRB transcripts got sequenced, as all isolated RNA was reverse transcribed. Clones were sequenced by immunoSEQ multiplex PCR, and TCRdb holds only the in-frame ones, with some missing. The sample has 810,000 or so clones, roughly 15% seen once. The specimen sequenced was naive CD4+ T cells from blood. The receptors stem from a woman aged 18 to 35 in good health.

This clone showed up just a few times. The rearrangement uses TRBV7-9 and TRBJ2-7; 8 bases agree with TRBD2. Germline CDR1 is SEHNR and CDR2 is FQNEAQ (reference sequence). V trimming: 1 base; J trimming: 3 bases; junction bases outside the gene matches: 17. This CDR3 spans 19 amino acids. The chain's CDR3 is CASSLVLVRSLAGLYEQYF. CDR3 sequence (DNA): TGTGCCAGCAGCTTAGTCCTGGTGAGGAGCCTAGCGGGCCTCTACGAGCAGTACTTC.

The chain employs TRBV5-1 and TRBJ2-7, with 10 bases matching TRBD1. The CDR3 spans 15 residues. Per germline, CDR1 SGHRS and CDR2 YFSETQ. The V segment lost 4 bases and the J segment 1 base; nucleotides outside the gene matches: 5. The CDR3 loop reads CASSPGTGASYEQYF. CDR3 DNA sequence: TGCGCCAGCAGCCCCGGGACAGGGGCGTCCTACGAGCAGTACTTC.

This clone has just a few counts. The genes are TRBV19 and TRBJ2-4; D may be TRBD1 (6 bases). Germline loops: CDR1 LNHDA, CDR2 SQIVND (reference sequence). The CDR3 contains 16 residues. The V and J ends lost 5 bases and 1 base respectively, with 15 bases between them. The CDR3 sequence: CASSGSTGSAKNIQYF. The DNA for the CDR3 is TGTGCCAGTAGTGGGAGTACAGGGTCGGCCAAAAACATTCAGTACTTC.